The next 14 T cell receptor beta chains were all read from a single sample in a study of cytomegalovirus exposure and HLA in healthy donors. PCR was performed using 60 Vbeta and 13 Jbeta primers. TCRdb keeps only in-frame clones here, not all; method: immunoSEQ multiplex PCR. The table records a few hundred thousand clones, 65% to 85% of them present only once. What was sequenced was PBMCs. These receptors all come from a man aged 25-40 years in good health and CMV-seronegative.

V gene TRBV5-1 combines with J gene TRBJ1-3; D is uncertain. This CDR3 region has 14 residues. The V end was cut by 4 bases, the J end by 0 bases, with 8 bases between. CDR1 SGHRS and CDR2 YFSETQ come from the germline V gene. CDR3 bases: TGCGCCAGCAGCATGGGAGACTCTGGAAACACCATATATTTT. Translated: CASSMGDSGNTIYF.

This chain connects TRBV6-5 to TRBJ1-4, with 7 bases matching TRBD1. The CDR3 sequence is 14 residues long. Per germline, CDR1 MNHEY and CDR2 SVGAGI. Losses at the gene ends were 6 bases for V and 8 bases for J; bases not matched to a gene: 9. CDR3 region: CASSPDRVREKLFF. CDR3 DNA sequence: TGTGCCAGCAGCCCCGACAGGGTGAGGGAAAAACTGTTTTTT.

The CDR3: CASSPSSGNTGELFF. CDR3 nucleotides: TGTGCCAGCAGCCCTTCAAGCGGGAACACCGGGGAGCTGTTTTTT. The chain carries TRBV7-2 and TRBJ2-2; the D gene is possibly TRBD2 (5 bases). Trimming removed 5 bases at V and 1 base at J, with 11 bases between. Germline values: CDR1 SGHTA, CDR2 FQGNSA. CDR3 length equals 15 residues.

The chain combines TRBV28 with TRBJ1-2; possibly TRBD1 for D (6 bases). V was clipped by 2 bases and J by 3 bases, with 19 bases between them. Germline V lookup: CDR1 MDHEN, CDR2 SYDVKM. This CDR3 has 17 residues. CDR3 bases: TGTGCCAGCAGTTTAGTGGCAGGGGAAGGGATATACTATGGCTACACCTTC. Translation gives CASSLVAGEGIYYGYTF.

For this clone: Sequence at one end of the junction differs from germline and may be a read error. This rearrangement joins TRBV6-5 to TRBJ1-2; tentatively, D is TRBD1 (6 bases). The CDR3 runs 14 residues. CDR1 and CDR2 (germline): MNHEY, SVGAGI. CDR3 sequence reads: CASQKDRESYSYTF. CDR3 DNA sequence: TGTGCCAGCCAAAAGGACAGAGAGTCCTATAGCTACACCTTC.

The chain carries TRBV27 and TRBJ2-7; 7 bases map to TRBD1. The CDR3 is made up of 15 amino acids. Germline loops: CDR1 MNHEY, CDR2 SMNVEV (reference sequence). J gave up 3 bases and V 8 bases, and 13 bases lay outside the gene matches. The DNA of the CDR3 is TGTGCCAGCTCCTTGGGACAGTCGAACCGCTACGAGCAGTACTTC. Protein: CASSLGQSNRYEQYF.

V gene TRBV2 combines with J gene TRBJ2-1; D gene uncertain. This CDR3 spans 16 amino acids. V was cut by 7 bases and J by 0 bases, with 16 bases left in between. CDR1 is SNHLY, CDR2 FYNNEI, per germline. The CDR3, as DNA: TGTGCCAGCACCCTGACACCTTTAATCTCCTACAATGAGCAGTTCTTC. This encodes CASTLTPLISYNEQFF.

The rearrangement joins TRBV5-1 to TRBJ2-3; the D gene is possibly TRBD1 (5 bases). The V gene lost 2 bases and the J gene lost 1 base, with 14 bases spanning the gap. The germline CDR1 and CDR2 sequences are SGHRS and YFSETQ. This CDR3 has 16 residues. CDR3 DNA sequence: TGCGCCAGCAGCTTAGGGGCCTGTACAGGCACAGATACGCAGTATTTT. Translated, it gives CASSLGACTGTDTQYF.

The gene calls are TRBV9 and TRBJ1-2; the D is unclear. CDR1 is SGDLS and CDR2 is YYNGEE in the germline V gene. CDR3 length: 15 amino acids. With 0 bases removed from V and 5 bases from J, the gap between germline ends came to 14 bases. The CDR3 reads CASSVDLAGFYGYTF. DNA for the CDR3: TGTGCCAGCAGCGTAGATTTGGCGGGGTTTTATGGCTACACCTTC. The whole variable domain, filled in from reference TRBV9 and TRBJ1-2, reads DSGVTQTPKHLITATGQRVTLRCSPRSGDLSVYWYQQSLDQGLQFLIQYYNGEERAKGNILERFSAQQFPDLHSELNLSSLELGDSALYFCASSVDLAGFYGYTFGSGTRLTVV.

This clone was seen more than once but under ten times. The V and J genes are TRBV27 and TRBJ1-5; D gene ambiguous. Germline values: CDR1 MNHEY, CDR2 SMNVEV (reference sequence). Trimming shortened V by 6 bases and J by 4 bases, and 13 bases separated the two germline ends. The CDR3 has 14 amino acids. As DNA, the CDR3 is TGTGCCAGCAGCCCGCGAGTTTTAAATCAGCCCCAGCATTTT. This encodes CASSPRVLNQPQHF.

The CDR3 DNA follows: TGTGCCAGCAGTGAAGGATCGGAGGCCCAGTACTTC. This gives the protein CASSEGSEAQYF. The chain joins TRBV2 to TRBJ2-5, with D possibly matching TRBD2 (5 bases). The V and J ends lost 1 base and 9 bases respectively, with 9 bases between them. Germline V lookup: CDR1 SNHLY, CDR2 FYNNEI. CDR3 length: 12 residues.

This chain connects TRBV6-6 to TRBJ1-5, with a tentative D call TRBD1 (6 bases). V gave up 0 bases and J gave up 0 bases, with 9 bases separating them. Germline V CDR1 and CDR2: MNHNY, SVGAGI (reference sequence). The CDR3 runs 16 residues. The CDR3 is CASSYSGQFSNQPQHF. The DNA of the CDR3 is TGTGCCAGCAGTTACTCCGGACAGTTTAGCAATCAGCCCCAGCATTTT.

This clone has only one observation. The chain recombines TRBV2 with TRBJ2-2, with D tentatively TRBD1 (6 bases). Germline V gene data show CDR1 as SNHLY and CDR2 as FYNNEI. V dropped 7 bases and J dropped 1 base, with 10 bases sitting between them. There are 14 residues in the CDR3. The CDR3 coding sequence is TGTGCCAGCAACCGACAGGAGAACACCGGGGAGCTGTTTTTT. Translated, it gives CASNRQENTGELFF.

In this sample, this clone turned up once. V and J are TRBV11-3 and TRBJ1-5; 9 bases match TRBD1. V was clipped by 1 base and J by 7 bases; unmatched bases: 8. The CDR3 is made up of 16 amino acids. The V gene's germline CDR1 is SGHNT and CDR2 YENEEA. The CDR3 DNA reads TGTGCCAGCAGCTTAGGGGGGGACAGGGCATACCAGCCCCAGCATTTT. It specifies CASSLGGDRAYQPQHF.